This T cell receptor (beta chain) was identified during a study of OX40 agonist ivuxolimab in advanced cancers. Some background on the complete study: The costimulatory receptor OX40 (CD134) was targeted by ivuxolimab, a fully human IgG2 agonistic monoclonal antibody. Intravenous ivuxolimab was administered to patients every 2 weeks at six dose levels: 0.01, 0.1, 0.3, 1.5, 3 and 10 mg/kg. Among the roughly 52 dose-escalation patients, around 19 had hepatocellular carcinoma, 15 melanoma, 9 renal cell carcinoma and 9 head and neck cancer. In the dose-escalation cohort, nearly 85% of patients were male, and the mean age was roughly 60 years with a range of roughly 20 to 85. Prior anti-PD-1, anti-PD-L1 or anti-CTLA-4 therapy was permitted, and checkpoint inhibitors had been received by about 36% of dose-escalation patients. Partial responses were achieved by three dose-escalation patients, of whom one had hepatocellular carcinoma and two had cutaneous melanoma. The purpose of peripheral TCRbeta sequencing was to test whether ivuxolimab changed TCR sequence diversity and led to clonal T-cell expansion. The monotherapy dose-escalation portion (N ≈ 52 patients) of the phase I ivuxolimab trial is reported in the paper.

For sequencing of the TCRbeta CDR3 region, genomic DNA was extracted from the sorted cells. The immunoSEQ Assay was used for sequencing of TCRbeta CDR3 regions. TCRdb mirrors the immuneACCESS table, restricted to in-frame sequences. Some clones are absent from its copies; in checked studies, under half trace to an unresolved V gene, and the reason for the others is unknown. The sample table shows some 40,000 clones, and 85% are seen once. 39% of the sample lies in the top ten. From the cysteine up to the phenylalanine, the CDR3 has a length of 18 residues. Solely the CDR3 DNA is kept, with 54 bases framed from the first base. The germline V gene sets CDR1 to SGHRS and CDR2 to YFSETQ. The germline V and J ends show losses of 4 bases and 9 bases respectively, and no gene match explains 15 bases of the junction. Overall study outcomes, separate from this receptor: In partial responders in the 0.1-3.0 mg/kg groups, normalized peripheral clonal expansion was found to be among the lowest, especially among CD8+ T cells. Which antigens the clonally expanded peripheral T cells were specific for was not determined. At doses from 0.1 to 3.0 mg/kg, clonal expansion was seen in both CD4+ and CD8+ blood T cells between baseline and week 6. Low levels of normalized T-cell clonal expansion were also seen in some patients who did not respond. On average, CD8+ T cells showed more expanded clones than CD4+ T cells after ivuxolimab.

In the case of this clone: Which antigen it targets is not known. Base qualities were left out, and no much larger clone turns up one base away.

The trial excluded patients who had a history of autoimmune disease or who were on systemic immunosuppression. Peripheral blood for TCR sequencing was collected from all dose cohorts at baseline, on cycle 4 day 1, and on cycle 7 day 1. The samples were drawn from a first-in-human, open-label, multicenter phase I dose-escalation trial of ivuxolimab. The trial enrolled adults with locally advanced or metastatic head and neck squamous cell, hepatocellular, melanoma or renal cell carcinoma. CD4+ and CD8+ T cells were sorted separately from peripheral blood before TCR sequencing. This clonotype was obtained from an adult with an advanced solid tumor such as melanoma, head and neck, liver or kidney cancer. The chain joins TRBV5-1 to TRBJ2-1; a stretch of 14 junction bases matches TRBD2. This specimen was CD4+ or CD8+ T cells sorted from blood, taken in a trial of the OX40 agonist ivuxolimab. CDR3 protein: CASSRGLAGVSPQFEQFF. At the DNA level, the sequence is TGCGCCAGCAGCCGGGGACTAGCGGGAGTCTCACCTCAATTTGAGCAGTTCTTC.